This is a list of T cell receptor beta chains from one sample in a study of OX40 agonist ivuxolimab in advanced cancers. Assay used: immunoSEQ multiplex PCR; TCRdb lists only in-frame clones, some missing. The profile covers roughly 50,000 clones, with roughly 89% appearing a single time and roughly 28% taken by the ten largest. The material sequenced was CD4+ or CD8+ T cells sorted from blood, taken in a trial of the OX40 agonist ivuxolimab. The receptor set was obtained from an adult with an advanced solid tumor such as melanoma, head and neck, liver or kidney cancer. Both conserved end residues are part of each CDR3. A D gene is named only where the DNA matches it firmly. The size entry is marked missing in some rows and otherwise reads once, few, many or a size class.

d_call	clone_size	v_call	j_call	cdr3_aa	cdr3_nt
NA	NA	TRBV7-7	TRBJ1-1	CASSLGMGTEAFF	TGTGCCAGCAGCTTAGGAATGGGAACTGAAGCTTTCTTT
TRBD2	once	TRBV9	TRBJ2-5	CASSPSAVGGLETQYF	TGTGCCAGCAGCCCTAGTGCCGTGGGAGGGTTGGAGACCCAGTACTTC
NA	NA	TRBV28	TRBJ2-7	CASSLGVGLIIYEQYF	TGTGCCAGCAGTTTGGGGGTGGGCCTTATAATATACGAGCAGTACTTC
TRBD2	NA	TRBV5-1	TRBJ2-7	CASSFLAGGAYEQYF	TGCGCCAGCAGCTTCCTAGCGGGAGGGGCTTACGAGCAGTACTTC
NA	NA	TRBV11-2	TRBJ2-1	CASSLDLSEQFF	TGTGCCAGCAGCTTAGATTTGTCTGAGCAGTTCTTC
TRBD2	NA	TRBV4-2	TRBJ2-7	CASSQLAGGITYEQYF	TGTGCCAGCAGCCAATTAGCGGGAGGGATTACCTACGAGCAGTACTTC
TRBD1	NA	TRBV5-6	TRBJ1-5	CASSFFGQVNQPQHF	TGTGCCAGCAGCTTTTTCGGACAGGTCAATCAGCCCCAGCATTTT
NA	NA	TRBV19	TRBJ2-1	CASSIWGTEQFF	TGTGCCAGTAGTATTTGGGGGACTGAGCAGTTCTTC
TRBD2	NA	TRBV7-6	TRBJ2-1	CASNLAGGSYNEQFF	TGTGCCAGCAATCTAGCGGGAGGTTCCTACAATGAGCAGTTCTTC
NA	NA	TRBV29-1	TRBJ1-3	CSALMTRSGNTIYF	TGCAGCGCTCTGATGACCCGCTCTGGAAACACCATATATTTT
TRBD2	NA	TRBV28	TRBJ2-3	CALGGAGTDTQYF	TGTGCCCTCGGGGGGGCCGGGACAGATACGCAGTATTTT
NA	NA	TRBV19	TRBJ1-2	CASISGVGYTF	TGTGCCAGCATTTCGGGGGTCGGCTACACCTTC
NA	NA	TRBV19	TRBJ2-7	CASSIGIDREQYF	TGTGCCAGTAGTATAGGGATCGATCGGGAGCAGTACTTC
NA	NA	TRBV11-2	TRBJ2-7	CASSLGLIDQYF	TGTGCCAGCAGCTTAGGACTAATCGACCAGTACTTC